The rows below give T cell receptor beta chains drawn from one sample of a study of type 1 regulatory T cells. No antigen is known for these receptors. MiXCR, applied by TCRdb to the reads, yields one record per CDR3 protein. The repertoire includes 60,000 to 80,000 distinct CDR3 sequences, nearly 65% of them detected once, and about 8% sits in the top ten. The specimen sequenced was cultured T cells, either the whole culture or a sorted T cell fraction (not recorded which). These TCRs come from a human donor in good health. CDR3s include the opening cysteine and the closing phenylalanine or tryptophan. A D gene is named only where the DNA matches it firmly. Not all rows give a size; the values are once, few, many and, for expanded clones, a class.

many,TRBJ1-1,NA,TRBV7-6,TGTGCCAGCAGTCGCGGACGGTCGGGGAACACTGAAGCTTTCTTT,CASSRGRSGNTEAFF
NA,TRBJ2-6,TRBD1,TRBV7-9,TGTGCCAGCAGCAGCCGGGACAGGGACTTCTCTGGGGCCAACGTCCTGACTTTC,CASSSRDRDFSGANVLTF
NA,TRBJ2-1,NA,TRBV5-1,TGCGCCAGCAGGGGGGAGTTGGGGGAGCAGTTCTTC,CASRGELGEQFF
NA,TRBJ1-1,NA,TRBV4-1,TGCGCCAGCAGCCAACCAGGGCGTCGCACTGAAGCTTTCTTT,CASSQPGRRTEAFF
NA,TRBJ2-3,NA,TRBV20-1,TGCAGTGCTGGCTCGACAGCTGTTAGCACAGATACGCAGTATTTT,CSAGSTAVSTDTQYF
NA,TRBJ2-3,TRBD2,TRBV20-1,TGCAGTGCTAGAAGCCCTAGCGGGATTGAGGGCACAGATACGCAGTATTTT,CSARSPSGIEGTDTQYF
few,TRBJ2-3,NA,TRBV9,TGTGCCAGCAGCGTAGTCGGGGTGGGAGATACGCAGTATTTT,CASSVVGVGDTQYF
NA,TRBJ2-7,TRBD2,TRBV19,TGTGCCAGTAGTTTTCCGGGACTAGCGGGAGAAGAGCAGTACTTC,CASSFPGLAGEEQYF
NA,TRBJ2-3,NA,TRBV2,TGTGCCAGCAGTGTGGTACTAGAGTCAGATACGCAGTATTTT,CASSVVLESDTQYF
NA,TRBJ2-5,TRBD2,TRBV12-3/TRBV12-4,TGTGCCAGCAGTCATGGGGCCAGCGGGAGGAGTGAGACCCAGTACTTC,CASSHGASGRSETQYF
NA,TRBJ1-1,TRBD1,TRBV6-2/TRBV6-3,TGTGCCAGCAGTTACTACGTCGGGACAGGGCATCCCACTGAAGCTTTCTTT,CASSYYVGTGHPTEAFF
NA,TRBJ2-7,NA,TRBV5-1,TGCGCCAGCAGCTTGGCGCGGGGATCCTACGAGCAGTACTTC,CASSLARGSYEQYF
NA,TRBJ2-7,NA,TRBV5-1,TGCGCCAGCAGCTTGCAAACAGGGAGCTCCTACGAGCAGTACTTC,CASSLQTGSSYEQYF
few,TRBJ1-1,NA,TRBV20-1,TGCAGTGCTACAGATGGGACGGTGAACACTGAAGCTTTCTTT,CSATDGTVNTEAFF
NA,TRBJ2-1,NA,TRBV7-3,TGTGCCAGCAGCCCCAATAAGGGTAGCAATGAGCAGTTCTTC,CASSPNKGSNEQFF
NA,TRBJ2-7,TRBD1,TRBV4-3,TGCGCCAGCAGCCAAGATTTGCGACAGGGGGCCAACGAGCAGTACTTC,CASSQDLRQGANEQYF
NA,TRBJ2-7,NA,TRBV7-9,TGTGCCAGCAGCCCAACCCCGGGCTACGAGCAGTACTTC,CASSPTPGYEQYF
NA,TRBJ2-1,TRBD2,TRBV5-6,TGTGCCAGCAGCCCCACCGGGACTAGCTATGGGCAGTTCTTC,CASSPTGTSYGQFF
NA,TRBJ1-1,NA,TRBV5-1,TGCGCCAGCAGCTTGGATGTAGTTTTCACTGAAGCTTTCTTT,CASSLDVVFTEAFF
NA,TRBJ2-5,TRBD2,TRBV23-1,TGCGCCAGCAGTCAAACCCCCGGACTAGCGGGAATTCGTTCAGAGACCCAGTACTTC,CASSQTPGLAGIRSETQYF
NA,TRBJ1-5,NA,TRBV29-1,TGCAGCGTTGCAGTCGGAGATAGCAATCAGCCCCAGCATTTT,CSVAVGDSNQPQHF
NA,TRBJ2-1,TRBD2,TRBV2,TGTGCCAGCAAAACCGCACTAGCGGGAGGCATCTACAATGAGCAGTTCTTC,CASKTALAGGIYNEQFF
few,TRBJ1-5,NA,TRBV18,TGTGCCAGCTCACCCACAGATAGCAATCAGCCCCAGCATTTT,CASSPTDSNQPQHF
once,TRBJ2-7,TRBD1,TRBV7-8,TGTGCCAGCAGTTCCCTCCGGGACAGCTCCTACGAGCAGTACTTC,CASSSLRDSSYEQYF
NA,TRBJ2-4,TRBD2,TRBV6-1,TGTGCCAGCAGTCGAGAGCGGGGCGCCAAAAACATTCAGTACTTC,CASSRERGAKNIQYF
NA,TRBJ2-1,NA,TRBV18,TGTGCCAGCTCACCACCGGTAGGGCAGCACAATGAGCAGTTCTTC,CASSPPVGQHNEQFF
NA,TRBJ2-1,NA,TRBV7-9,TGTGCCAGCAGCAACAGTCTCTACTCCTACAATGAGCAGTTCTTC,CASSNSLYSYNEQFF
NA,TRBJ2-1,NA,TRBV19,TGTGCCAGTAGTTGGAGGGAAGACAATGAGCAGTTCTTC,CASSWREDNEQFF
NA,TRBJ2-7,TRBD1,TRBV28,TGTGCCAGCAGTTCGGGACAGGGCTCCTACGAGCAGTACTTC,CASSSGQGSYEQYF
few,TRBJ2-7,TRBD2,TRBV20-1,TGCAGTGCTAGGGGACTAGCCTACGAGCAGTACTTC,CSARGLAYEQYF
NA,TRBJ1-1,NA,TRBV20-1,TGCAGTGCTCCGAGGAGGGGACTCCCCCAGAGGACTGAAGCTTTCTTT,CSAPRRGLPQRTEAFF
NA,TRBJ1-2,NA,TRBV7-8,TGTGCCAGCAGCTTAGTGTGGGGACCCGGCATGGGTGGCTACACCTTC,CASSLVWGPGMGGYTF
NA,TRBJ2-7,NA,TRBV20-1,TGCAGTGCTAGATCGGGGGCTTACGAGCAGTACTTC,CSARSGAYEQYF
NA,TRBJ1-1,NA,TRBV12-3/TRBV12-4,TGTGCCAGCAGCCCCCAGTTGGCGGGCACTGAAGCTTTCTTT,CASSPQLAGTEAFF
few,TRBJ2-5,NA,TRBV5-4,TGTGCCAGCAGCTTGGAGCAGGCGCTCCAAGAGACCCAGTACTTC,CASSLEQALQETQYF
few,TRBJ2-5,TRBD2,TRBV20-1,TGCAGTGCTTCCCGGAGGAGCCCAAGCGGGAGGGAAGGAGAGACCCAGTACTTC,CSASRRSPSGREGETQYF
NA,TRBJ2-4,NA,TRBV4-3,TGCGCCAGCAGCCAAGTAGGGGCAGGTGGAAACATTCAGTACTTC,CASSQVGAGGNIQYF
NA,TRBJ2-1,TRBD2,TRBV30,TGTGCCTGGAGCGGGACTAGCGGATACCCCAGGAGGGATGAGCAGTTCTTC,CAWSGTSGYPRRDEQFF
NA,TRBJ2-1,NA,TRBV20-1,TGCAGTGCCCCCGGGCTAGGCTACAATGAGCAGTTCTTC,CSAPGLGYNEQFF
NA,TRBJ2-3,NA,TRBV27,TGTGCCAGCAGTCCACCTACCCTGAAACCTAGCACAGATACGCAGTATTTT,CASSPPTLKPSTDTQYF
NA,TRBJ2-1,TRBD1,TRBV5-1,TGCGCTGGGGGGACAGGTCAAGGGGAGCAGTTCTTC,CAGGTGQGEQFF
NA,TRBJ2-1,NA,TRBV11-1,TGTGCCAGCAGCAAAGGGGCGGGTTTCGAGAATGAGCAGTTCTTC,CASSKGAGFENEQFF
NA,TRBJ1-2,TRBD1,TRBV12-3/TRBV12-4,TGTGCCAGCAGTTTAGCGACAGGGGGCGCCTCTCATGGCTACACCTTC,CASSLATGGASHGYTF
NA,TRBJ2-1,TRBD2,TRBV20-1,TGCAGTGCTCCCACACTAGCGGGGTACAATGAGCAGTTCTTC,CSAPTLAGYNEQFF
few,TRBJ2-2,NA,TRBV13,TGTGCCAGCAGCCCCCCTAGCGACGCCGGGGAGCTGTTTTTT,CASSPPSDAGELFF
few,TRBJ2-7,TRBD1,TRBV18,TGTGCCAGCTCACCAGACGGGACAGGGTGGGAGCAGTACTTC,CASSPDGTGWEQYF
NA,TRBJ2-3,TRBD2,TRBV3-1,TGTGCCAGCAGCCTTAGCGGGATGGACGATACGCAGTATTTT,CASSLSGMDDTQYF
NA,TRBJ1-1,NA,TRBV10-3,TGTGCCATCAGTTCAAATGGGGGCACTGAAGCTTTCTTT,CAISSNGGTEAFF
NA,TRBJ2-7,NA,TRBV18,TGTGCCAGCTCACCCCAGACCTACGAGCAGTACTTC,CASSPQTYEQYF
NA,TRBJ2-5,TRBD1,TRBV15,TGTGCCACCAGCAGAGATAAAACAGGGGAAGAGACCCAGTACTTC,CATSRDKTGEETQYF
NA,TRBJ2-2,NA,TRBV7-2,TGTGCCAGCAGCCAACATATGGTATCCGGGGAGCTGTTTTTT,CASSQHMVSGELFF
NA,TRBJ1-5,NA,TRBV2,TGTGCCAGCAAAAGGGCGAATCAGCCCCAGCATTTT,CASKRANQPQHF
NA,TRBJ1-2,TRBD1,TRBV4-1,TGCGCCAGCAGCCAAGCCCCGGGACAGCCTAACTATGGCTACACCTTC,CASSQAPGQPNYGYTF
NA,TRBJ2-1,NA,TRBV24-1,TGTGCCACCAGTGATTCTACGGAAACCTACAATGAGCAGTTCTTC,CATSDSTETYNEQFF
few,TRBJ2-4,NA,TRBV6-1,TGTGCCAGCAGTCAGGTGGCGGAAAACATTCAGTACTTC,CASSQVAENIQYF
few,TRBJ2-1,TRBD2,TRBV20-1,TGCAGTGCGAGGATCCTAGCGGGCTCCTACAATGAGCAGTTCTTC,CSARILAGSYNEQFF
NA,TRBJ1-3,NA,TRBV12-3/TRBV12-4,TGTGCCAGTTGGGGGTTAGAAGGAAACACCATATATTTT,CASWGLEGNTIYF
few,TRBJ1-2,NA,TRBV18,TGTGCCAGCTCAAGGGACACAGCCTATGGCTACACCTTC,CASSRDTAYGYTF
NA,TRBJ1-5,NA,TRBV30,TGTGCCTGGAGCTCGCCTCGCCTGACTAGCAATCAGCCCCAGCATTTT,CAWSSPRLTSNQPQHF